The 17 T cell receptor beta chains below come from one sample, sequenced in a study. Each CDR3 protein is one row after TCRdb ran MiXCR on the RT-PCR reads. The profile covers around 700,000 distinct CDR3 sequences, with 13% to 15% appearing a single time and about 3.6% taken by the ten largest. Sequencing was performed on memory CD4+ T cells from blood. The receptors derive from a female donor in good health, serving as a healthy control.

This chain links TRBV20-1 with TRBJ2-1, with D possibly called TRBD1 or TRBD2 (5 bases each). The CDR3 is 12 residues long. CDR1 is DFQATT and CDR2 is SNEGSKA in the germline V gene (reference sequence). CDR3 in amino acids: CSPWDGGNEQFF. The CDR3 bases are TGCAGCCCCTGGGATGGGGGCAATGAGCAGTTCTTC.

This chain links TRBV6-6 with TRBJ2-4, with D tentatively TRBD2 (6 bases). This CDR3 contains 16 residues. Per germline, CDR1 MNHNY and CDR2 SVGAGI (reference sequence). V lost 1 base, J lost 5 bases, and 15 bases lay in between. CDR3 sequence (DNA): TGTGCCAGCAGTTACTTTGCGGGAAGGCCTCAAAACATTCAGTACTTC. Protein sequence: CASSYFAGRPQNIQYF.

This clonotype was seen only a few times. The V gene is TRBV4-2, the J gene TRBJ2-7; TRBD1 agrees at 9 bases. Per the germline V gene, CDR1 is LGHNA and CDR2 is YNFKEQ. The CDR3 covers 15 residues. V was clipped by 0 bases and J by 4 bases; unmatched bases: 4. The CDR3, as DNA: TGTGCCAGCAGCCAAGAGGGGGACAGGGAGTACGAGCAGTACTTC. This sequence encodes CASSQEGDREYEQYF.

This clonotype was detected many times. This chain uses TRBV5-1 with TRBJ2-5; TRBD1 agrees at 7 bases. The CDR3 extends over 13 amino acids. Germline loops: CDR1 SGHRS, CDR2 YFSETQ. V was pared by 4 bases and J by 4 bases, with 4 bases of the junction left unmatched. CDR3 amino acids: CASSKGQLETQYF. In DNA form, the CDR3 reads TGCGCCAGCAGCAAGGGACAGTTAGAGACCCAGTACTTC.

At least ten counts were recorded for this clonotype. CDR3 amino acids: CASSLGDSQNTEAFF. The CDR3 DNA is TGTGCCAGCAGCTTAGGGGACAGCCAGAACACTGAAGCTTTCTTT. The genes are TRBV7-6 and TRBJ1-1; the match to TRBD1 covers 7 bases. The CDR3 loop spans 15 amino acids. Germline V gene sequence: CDR1 SGHVS, CDR2 FNYEAQ. Trimming took 1 base from V and 1 from J; bases not matched to a gene: 3. The full variable domain, its missing parts supplied by reference TRBV7-6 and TRBJ1-1, is GAGVSQSPRYKVTKRGQDVALRCDPISGHVSLYWYRQALGQGPEFLTYFNYEAQQDKSGLPNDRFSAERPEGSISTLTIQRTEQRDSAMYRCASSLGDSQNTEAFFGQGTRLTVV.

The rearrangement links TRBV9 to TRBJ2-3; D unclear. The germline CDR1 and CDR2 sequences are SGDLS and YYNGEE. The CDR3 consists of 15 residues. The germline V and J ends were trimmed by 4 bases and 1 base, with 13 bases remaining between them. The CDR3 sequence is CASSFAPIGTDTQYF. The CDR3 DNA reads TGTGCCAGCAGCTTCGCCCCCATCGGCACAGATACGCAGTATTTT. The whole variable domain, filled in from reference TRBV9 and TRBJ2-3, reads DSGVTQTPKHLITATGQRVTLRCSPRSGDLSVYWYQQSLDQGLQFLIQYYNGEERAKGNILERFSAQQFPDLHSELNLSSLELGDSALYFCASSFAPIGTDTQYFGPGTRLTVL.

The CDR3 region has the DNA TGCAGCGTTGTAGCGGGGGTTCCCTACGAGCAGTACTTC. Amino acids: CSVVAGVPYEQYF. The gene calls are TRBV29-1 and TRBJ2-7; TRBD2 agrees at 9 bases. This CDR3 is 13 amino acids long. CDR1 is SQVTM, CDR2 ANQGSEA, per germline. Germline trimming cut 4 bases from V and 2 bases from J; bases unmatched to any gene: 3.

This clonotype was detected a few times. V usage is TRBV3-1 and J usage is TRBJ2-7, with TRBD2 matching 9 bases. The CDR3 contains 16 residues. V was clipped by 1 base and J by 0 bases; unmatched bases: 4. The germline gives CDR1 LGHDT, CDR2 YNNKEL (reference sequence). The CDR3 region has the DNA TGTGCCAGCAGCCAAGCACTAGCGGGTTCCTCCTACGAGCAGTACTTC. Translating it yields CASSQALAGSSYEQYF.

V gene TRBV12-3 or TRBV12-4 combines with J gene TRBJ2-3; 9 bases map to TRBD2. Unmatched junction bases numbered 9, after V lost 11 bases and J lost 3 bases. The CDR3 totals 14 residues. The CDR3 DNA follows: TGTGCCCTAGGGGCGGGAGGGCCGACAGATACGCAGTATTTT. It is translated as CALGAGGPTDTQYF.

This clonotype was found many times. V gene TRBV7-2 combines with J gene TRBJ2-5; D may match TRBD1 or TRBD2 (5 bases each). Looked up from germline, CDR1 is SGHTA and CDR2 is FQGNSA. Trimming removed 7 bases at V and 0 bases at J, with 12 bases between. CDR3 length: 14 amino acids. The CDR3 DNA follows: TGTGCCAGCATCGGGGCCCTATACCAAGAGACCCAGTACTTC. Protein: CASIGALYQETQYF.

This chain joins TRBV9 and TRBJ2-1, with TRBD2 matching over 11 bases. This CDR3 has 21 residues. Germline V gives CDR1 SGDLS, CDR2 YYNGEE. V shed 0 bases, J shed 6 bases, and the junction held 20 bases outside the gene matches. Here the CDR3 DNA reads TGTGCCAGCAGCGTAGTTGGATTGGGGGTGACTAGCGGGAAGTGGATCAATGAGCAGTTCTTC. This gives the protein CASSVVGLGVTSGKWINEQFF.

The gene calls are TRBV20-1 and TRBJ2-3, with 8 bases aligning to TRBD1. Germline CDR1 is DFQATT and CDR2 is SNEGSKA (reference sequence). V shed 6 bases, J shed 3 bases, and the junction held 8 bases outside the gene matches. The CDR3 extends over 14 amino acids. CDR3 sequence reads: CSATRGLGTDTQYF. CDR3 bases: TGCAGTGCCACCAGGGGGCTGGGGACAGATACGCAGTATTTT.

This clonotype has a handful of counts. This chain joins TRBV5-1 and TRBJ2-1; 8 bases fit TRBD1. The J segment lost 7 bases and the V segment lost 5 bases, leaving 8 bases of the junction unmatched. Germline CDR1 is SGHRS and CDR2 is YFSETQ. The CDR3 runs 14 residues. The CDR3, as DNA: TGCGCCAGCAGGCGTGGACAGGGCAGGAATGAGCAGTTCTTC. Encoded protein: CASRRGQGRNEQFF.

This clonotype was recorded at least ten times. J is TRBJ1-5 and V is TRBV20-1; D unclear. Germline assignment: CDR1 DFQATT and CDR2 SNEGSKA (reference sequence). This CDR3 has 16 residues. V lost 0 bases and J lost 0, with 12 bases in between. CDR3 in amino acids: CSARDRVGSSNQPQHF. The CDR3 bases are TGCAGTGCTAGAGATCGTGTCGGCTCTAGCAATCAGCCCCAGCATTTT.

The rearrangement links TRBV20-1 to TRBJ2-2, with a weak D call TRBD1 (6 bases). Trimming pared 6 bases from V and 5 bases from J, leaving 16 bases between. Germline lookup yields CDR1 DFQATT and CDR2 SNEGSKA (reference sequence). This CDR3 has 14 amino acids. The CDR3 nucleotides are TGCAGTGCGCAAGAGGCAGGGGTAACCGGGGAGCTGTTTTTT. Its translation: CSAQEAGVTGELFF.

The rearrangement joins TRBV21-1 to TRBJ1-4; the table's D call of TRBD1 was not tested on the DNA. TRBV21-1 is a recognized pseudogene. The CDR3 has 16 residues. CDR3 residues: CASRGKRGPYNEKLFF. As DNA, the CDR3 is TGTGCCAGCAGGGGGAAGAGGGGGCCCTATAATGAAAAACTGTTTTTT.

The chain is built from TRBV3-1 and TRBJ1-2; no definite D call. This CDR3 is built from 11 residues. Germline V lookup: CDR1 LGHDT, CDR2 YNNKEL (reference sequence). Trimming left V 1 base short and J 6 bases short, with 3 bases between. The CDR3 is CASSQGNGYTF. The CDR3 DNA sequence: TGTGCCAGCAGCCAAGGCAATGGCTACACCTTC. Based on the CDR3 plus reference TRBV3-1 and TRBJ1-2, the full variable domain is DTAVSQTPKYLVTQMGNDKSIKCEQNLGHDTMYWYKQDSKKFLKIMFSYNNKELIINETVPNRFSPKSPDKAHLNLHINSLELGDSAVYFCASSQGNGYTFGSGTRLTVV.